Following are 10 T cell receptor beta chains from one sample sequenced in a study of shared clonotypes between healthy human individuals. The assay was immunoSEQ multiplex PCR, and TCRdb's table has in-frame clones only and misses some. This table holds about a million clones, more than 60% found once. The sequenced material came from memory CD4+ T cells sorted from blood. Subset given: CD45RA-negative fraction. The receptor source for this set is a man aged 18-30 years in good health.

The chain uses TRBV6-1 and TRBJ1-2; possibly TRBD1 for D (5 bases). Germline CDR1 reads MNHNS; CDR2 reads SASEGT. Between the trimmed V and J ends, which lost 1 base and 8 bases, there was a span of 11 bases. The CDR3 totals 13 residues. CDR3 nucleotides: TGTGCCAGCAGTGAAGTGGGGCGCTGGGGCTACACCTTC. Translation gives CASSEVGRWGYTF.

The CDR3 DNA is TGTGCCAGCAGCCCCTCGGGACTAGCGGGAGGCTACGAGCAGTACTTC. As protein: CASSPSGLAGGYEQYF. The rearrangement joins TRBV5-5 to TRBJ2-5, with 15 bases fitting TRBD2. The J call may not be correct, given that the DNA end is closer to TRBJ2-7. The CDR3 length is 16 residues. CDR1 and CDR2 from the germline V gene are SGHKS and YYEKEE (reference sequence).

V usage is TRBV6-1 and J usage is TRBJ2-6; no reliable D call. The CDR3 spans 17 residues. V lost 3 bases and J 4 bases, leaving 16 bases between the germline ends. The germline V gene has CDR1 MNHNS and CDR2 SASEGT. DNA for the CDR3: TGTGCCAGCAGTGATACCGAGGTTAGGCGAGGGGCCAACGTCCTGACTTTC. This sequence encodes CASSDTEVRRGANVLTF.

The rearrangement uses TRBV4-2 and TRBJ2-6, with TRBD2 identical over 16 bases. Germline V lookup: CDR1 LGHNA, CDR2 YNFKEQ. The length of the CDR3 is 20 residues. V shed 4 bases and J 2 bases; nucleotides not matched to a gene: 8. CDR3 in DNA: TGTGCCAGCAGCCTCGGGACTAGCGGGAGGGCAGGCCCTGGGGCCAACGTCCTGACTTTC. The encoded protein is CASSLGTSGRAGPGANVLTF.

This clone showed up just a few times. The chain links TRBV11-2 to TRBJ2-1, with D possibly matching TRBD2 (5 bases). Germline CDR1 SGHAT, CDR2 FQNNGV. The CDR3 sequence is 13 residues long. V was cut by 1 base and J by 4 bases, with 5 bases left in between. CDR3 loop: CASSLAGYNEQFF. The CDR3, as DNA: TGTGCCAGCAGCTTAGCGGGGTACAATGAGCAGTTCTTC.

The gene calls are TRBV28 and TRBJ2-1; 14 bases line up with TRBD2. The J segment lost 2 bases and the V segment lost 5 bases, leaving 8 bases of the junction unmatched. Germline V gives CDR1 MDHEN, CDR2 SYDVKM. The CDR3 consists of 18 residues. The CDR3 DNA sequence: TGTGCCAGCAGTCACGGACTAGCGGGGGGTTCTCCCTACAATGAGCAGTTCTTC. Its translation is CASSHGLAGGSPYNEQFF.

The chain joins TRBV7-2 to TRBJ2-7; D may be TRBD2 (5 bases). CDR3 length: 15 amino acids. The germline V and J ends were trimmed by 1 base and 4 bases, with 14 bases remaining between them. Germline V gene lookup returns CDR1 SGHTA and CDR2 FQGNSA. The CDR3 nucleotides are TGTGCCAGCAGCTTAGAAATAGGACCGGGGTACGAGCAGTACTTC. The encoded protein is CASSLEIGPGYEQYF.

The chain couples TRBV30 to TRBJ2-1, with a possible D match to TRBD1 (5 bases). V gave up 1 base and J gave up 9 bases, with 10 bases separating them. The germline V gene has CDR1 GTSNPN and CDR2 SVGIG (reference sequence). The CDR3 consists of 12 residues. CDR3 protein: CAWSEGKGEQFF. CDR3 nucleotide sequence: TGTGCCTGGAGTGAGGGGAAGGGTGAGCAGTTCTTC.

The chain has TRBV7-8 and TRBJ2-5; D remains unclear. Trimming cost V 4 bases and J 5 bases, with 14 bases left between them. Germline V CDR1 and CDR2: SGHVS, FQNEAQ. The CDR3 length is 14 residues. The DNA for the CDR3 is TGTGCCAGCAGCTCCTTATGGGGTATGGAGACCCAGTACTTC. It codes for CASSSLWGMETQYF.

This chain connects TRBV19 to TRBJ2-1, with D possibly being TRBD1 or TRBD2 (5 bases each). V lost 7 bases and J 5 bases, leaving 15 bases between the germline ends. The CDR3 is 14 amino acids. Per the germline V gene, CDR1 is LNHDA and CDR2 is SQIVND (reference sequence). CDR3 bases: TGTGCCAGTAAGGGGAGAGGGTACGACAATGAGCAGTTCTTC. Translation gives CASKGRGYDNEQFF.